This T cell receptor beta chain was recovered during a study of technical replicates of blood from several donors (dated by TCRdb to 2017 to 2019). The germline V gene (reference sequence) provides CDR1 MNHEY and CDR2 SMNVEV. The CDR3 measures 16 amino acids from cysteine to phenylalanine. The CDR3 DNA has 48 bases and is translated from base 1. V and J are truncated by 10 bases and 2 bases respectively, leaving an intervening sequence of 21 bases. Library preparation was by the immunoSEQ multiplex PCR assay. The table comes from immuneACCESS by way of TCRdb, which keeps in-frame sequences with V and J called. Part of the clones is missing from these tables; in studies checked, under half for an unresolved V gene and the rest for unknown reasons. This sample comprises 85,000 to 100,000 clones, 95% of them detected only once. The biggest ten clones account for around 0.21% of the sample. Note on this clone: There is no known antigen for this receptor. No quality values exist for individual bases; no much larger clone is one base distant.

The sequence is built from TRBV27 and TRBJ2-1; a tentative D match to TRBD1 spans 6 bases. The source is a human donor in good health. The sequenced sample consisted of T cells isolated from PBMCs. CDR3 loop: CATSRDTYMPYNEQFF. At the DNA level, the sequence is TGTGCCACCTCTAGGGACACCTACATGCCCTACAATGAGCAGTTCTTC.